This entry lists 20 T cell receptor beta chains sequenced from one sample in a study of T cell repertoires in cytomegalovirus infection. Each CDR3 protein gets one entry after TCRdb re-called the reads with MiXCR. The top ten hold about 14% of the sample, which has about 350,000 distinct CDR3 sequences, about 34% seen once. For these TCRs, the target antigens are not known. Specimen: cultured PBMCs, collected from culture after CMV antigen stimulation. The receptors originated from a human donor in good health (CMV status not recorded). Some clones in this sample may be carry-over from other donors' samples.

CDR3 in amino acids: CASTRRAVMETEAFF. The DNA of the CDR3 is TGTGCCAGCACCAGAAGGGCGGTTATGGAAACGGAAGCTTTCTTT. The J gene is TRBJ1-1, the V gene TRBV12-3 or TRBV12-4; the D is unclear. CDR3 length: 15 amino acids. Between the trimmed V and J ends, which lost 7 bases and 8 bases, there was a span of 23 bases.

The sample holds a few counts of this clonotype. The CDR3 sequence: CASSAPRGGAYNEQFF. CDR3 nucleotide sequence: TGTGCCAGTAGTGCGCCCAGAGGGGGCGCTTACAATGAGCAGTTCTTC. The chain links TRBV19 to TRBJ2-1, with 7 positions matching TRBD1. The length of the CDR3 is 16 residues. CDR1 and CDR2 from the germline V gene are LNHDA and SQIVND (reference sequence). The V segment lost 5 bases and the J segment 4 bases; nucleotides outside the gene matches: 11.

The J gene is TRBJ2-5, the V gene TRBV3-1; D call uncertain. V was trimmed by 0 bases and J by 5 bases, leaving 4 bases between them. The CDR3 has 12 residues. Germline V CDR1 and CDR2: LGHDT, YNNKEL (reference sequence). DNA of the CDR3: TGTGCCAGCAGCCAAGATAAGGAGACCCAGTACTTC. Amino acid sequence: CASSQDKETQYF.

The chain has TRBV20-1 and TRBJ2-1; D gene unclear. Trimming stripped 1 base from V and 3 bases from J, with 16 bases between. CDR1 and CDR2 from the germline V gene are DFQATT and SNEGSKA (reference sequence). There are 16 residues in the CDR3. CDR3 in amino acids: CSARAGARLFYNEQFF. CDR3 nucleotide sequence: TGCAGTGCTAGAGCCGGAGCGAGGCTATTCTACAATGAGCAGTTCTTC.

The sample holds a few counts of this clonotype. The rearrangement links TRBV19 to TRBJ2-3; TRBD2 matches at 9 bases. V lost 3 bases to trimming and J lost 1 base; unmatched junction nucleotides: 5. The germline V gene encodes CDR1 LNHDA and CDR2 SQIVND (reference sequence). This CDR3 is built from 16 residues. For the CDR3, the DNA is TGTGCCAGTAGTATTTTCGGCGGGAGGGGCACAGATACGCAGTATTTT. Its protein product is CASSIFGGRGTDTQYF.

The chain uses TRBV11-2 and TRBJ1-4; no clear D gene. Germline lookup yields CDR1 SGHAT and CDR2 FQNNGV. V was shortened by 5 bases and J by 8 bases, with 12 bases between the two germline ends. The length of the CDR3 is 13 residues. CDR3 amino acids: CASSRLEREKLFF. In DNA form, the CDR3 reads TGTGCCAGCAGCCGTCTCGAGCGGGAAAAACTGTTTTTT.

The chain couples TRBV6-8 to TRBJ2-1; D ambiguous. V lost 5 bases and J 6 bases, leaving 17 bases between the germline ends. There are 15 residues in the CDR3. Germline V gene data show CDR1 as MNHGY and CDR2 as SAAAGT. CDR3 nucleotides: TGTGCCAGCAGTGACGGCCCCGAAAGAGCCAATGAGCAGTTCTTC. It translates to CASSDGPERANEQFF.

This clonotype was seen ten or more times. This sequence joins TRBV7-2 and TRBJ2-3; D is ambiguous. Trimming shortened V by 2 bases and J by 6 bases, and 9 bases separated the two germline ends. The CDR3 runs to 13 residues. Germline lookup yields CDR1 SGHTA and CDR2 FQGNSA. The CDR3 DNA reads as TGTGCCAGCAGCTTATTCTCGGACGATACGCAGTATTTT. It is translated as CASSLFSDDTQYF.

This clonotype was seen more than once but under ten times. The rearrangement joins TRBV19 to TRBJ2-2, with 9 nucleotides matching TRBD2. The germline V gene encodes CDR1 LNHDA and CDR2 SQIVND (reference sequence). This CDR3 has 14 residues. Trimming removed 5 bases from V and 5 bases from J; junction bases left unmatched: 3. CDR3 bases: TGTGCCAGTAGTGCCCTAGCGGGAACCGGGGAGCTGTTTTTT. Encoded protein: CASSALAGTGELFF.

The genes are TRBV7-2 and TRBJ2-3; TRBD2 matches at 10 bases. Germline V gene sequence: CDR1 SGHTA, CDR2 FQGNSA. The junction had 3 bases not matched to a gene; V was cut back by 3 bases and J by 0 bases. CDR3 size: 16 residues. CDR3 residues: CASSFGLAASTDTQYF. CDR3 in DNA: TGTGCCAGCAGCTTTGGACTAGCGGCTAGCACAGATACGCAGTATTTT.

The chain links TRBV27 to TRBJ2-2, with 8 bases fitting TRBD2. This CDR3 has 17 residues. V gave up 2 bases and J gave up 3 bases; unmatched junction bases: 8. The germline gives CDR1 MNHEY, CDR2 SMNVEV (reference sequence). Here the CDR3 DNA reads TGTGCCAGCAGTTTAGATACCGGGACTAGTCACACCGGGGAGCTGTTTTTT. Translating it yields CASSLDTGTSHTGELFF.

The J gene is TRBJ1-2, the V gene TRBV12-3 or TRBV12-4; possible D gene TRBD1, 6 bases. The CDR3 runs to 14 residues. Between the trimmed V and J ends, which lost 1 base and 6 bases, there was a span of 12 bases. CDR3: CASSLGSGGDGYTF. In DNA, the CDR3 is TGTGCCAGCAGTTTAGGTTCGGGGGGCGATGGCTACACCTTC.

This clonotype was recorded at least ten times. V and J are TRBV7-2 and TRBJ1-2; the D is unclear. Trimming pared 2 bases from V and 8 bases from J, leaving 3 bases between. This CDR3 spans 10 amino acids. Germline V gives CDR1 SGHTA, CDR2 FQGNSA. Written as DNA, the CDR3 is TGTGCCAGCAGCTTACTAGGCTACACCTTC. Its translation is CASSLLGYTF.

The table lists this clonotype with a few counts. The gene calls are TRBV20-1 and TRBJ2-1; TRBD2 matches 14 bases. The CDR3 covers 15 residues. V shed 6 bases and J 8 bases; nucleotides not matched to a gene: 9. CDR1 is DFQATT and CDR2 is SNEGSKA in the germline V gene (reference sequence). CDR3 loop: CSATLTSGRADEQFF. CDR3 nucleotides: TGCAGTGCAACCTTGACTAGCGGGAGGGCCGATGAGCAGTTCTTC.

The chain couples TRBV7-9 to TRBJ2-7; TRBD2 matches 9 bases. Germline lookup yields CDR1 SEHNR and CDR2 FQNEAQ (reference sequence). V lost 2 bases and J lost 6; bases outside the gene matches: 8. The CDR3 is 15 amino acids. The CDR3 sequence is CASSLTAGGGVEQYF. The CDR3 region has the DNA TGTGCCAGCAGCTTAACAGCGGGAGGTGGGGTCGAGCAGTACTTC.

This clonotype showed up many times. V is TRBV7-2 and J is TRBJ2-7; D may correspond to TRBD1 or TRBD2 (5 bases each). Germline CDR1 reads SGHTA; CDR2 reads FQGNSA. The CDR3 has 15 residues. Trimming took off 6 bases at V and 4 bases at J, with 19 bases between the two ends. The CDR3 reads CASSRDHKRGYEQYF. In nucleotides, the CDR3 is TGTGCCAGCAGTCGGGATCATAAAAGGGGATACGAGCAGTACTTC.

The gene calls are TRBV29-1 and TRBJ1-2, with D perhaps TRBD1 (5 bases). The CDR3 loop spans 13 amino acids. Looked up from germline, CDR1 is SQVTM and CDR2 is ANQGSEA. Deletions cut 0 bases from V and 9 bases from J, with 14 bases between. CDR3 residues: CSVEDFGAGRYTF. Written as DNA, the CDR3 is TGCAGCGTTGAAGATTTCGGGGCAGGGCGCTACACCTTC.

V is TRBV12-3 or TRBV12-4 and J is TRBJ2-1; D tentatively reads TRBD1 or TRBD2 (5 bases each). CDR3 length: 12 amino acids. Trimming took 5 bases from V and 9 from J, leaving 11 bases between them. CDR3 bases: TGTGCCAGCAGTCCTGGGACGATTGAGCAGTTCTTC. As protein: CASSPGTIEQFF.

The rearrangement uses TRBV6-5 and TRBJ2-1, with 9 bases lining up with TRBD1. The germline gives CDR1 MNHEY, CDR2 SVGAGI. The V gene end was trimmed by 1 base and the J gene end by 5 bases; junction bases not matched to a gene: 3. The CDR3 totals 15 residues. The DNA for the CDR3 is TGTGCCAGCAGTTACTGGGGACAGGGCCACAATGAGCAGTTCTTC. Translation gives CASSYWGQGHNEQFF.

The V gene is TRBV20-1, the J gene TRBJ1-5, with unresolved D. Trimming pared 1 base from V and 1 base from J, leaving 8 bases between. This CDR3 is built from 14 residues. Germline values: CDR1 DFQATT, CDR2 SNEGSKA (reference sequence). Here the CDR3 reads CSARGDISNQPQHF. CDR3 nucleotide sequence: TGCAGTGCTAGAGGAGACATCAGCAATCAGCCCCAGCATTTT.